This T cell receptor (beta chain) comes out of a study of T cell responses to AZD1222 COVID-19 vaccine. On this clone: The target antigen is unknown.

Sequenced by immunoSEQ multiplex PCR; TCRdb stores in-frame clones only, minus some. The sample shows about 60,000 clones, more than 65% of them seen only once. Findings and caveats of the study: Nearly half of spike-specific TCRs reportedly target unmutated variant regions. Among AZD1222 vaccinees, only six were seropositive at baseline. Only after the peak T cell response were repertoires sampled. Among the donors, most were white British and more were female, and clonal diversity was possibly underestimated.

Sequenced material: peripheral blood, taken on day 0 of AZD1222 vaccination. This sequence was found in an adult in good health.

The CDR3 is CASSVEGGNTIYF. As DNA, the CDR3 is TGTGCCAGCAGCGTGGAGGGAGGAAACACCATATATTTT. V gene TRBV6-5 combines with J gene TRBJ1-3; D ambiguous. Germline assignment: CDR1 MNHEY and CDR2 SVGAGI. Trimming cost V 6 bases and J 4 bases, with 10 bases left between them. The CDR3 runs 13 residues.